This T cell receptor beta chain was observed in a study of brain T cells in children with intractable seizures. Study-wide points: Absence of clones before surgery may stem from lower sequencing depth.

Concerning this clone: What it binds is not known.

CDR1 and CDR2 (germline): GTSNPN, SVGIG (reference sequence). The CDR3 extends over 14 amino acids. V dropped 0 bases and J dropped 2 bases, with 8 bases sitting between them. Clones were sequenced by immunoSEQ multiplex PCR, and TCRdb holds only the in-frame ones, with some missing. Of 35,000 to 50,000 clones listed, over 75% are singletons. Only cases whose brain tissue showed the highest T cell transcript signatures were sequenced. Pre-surgery treatment included at least one anti-epileptic drug. The material sequenced was peripheral blood, taken at surgery. The sequence was obtained from a girl aged 2 to 10 with tuberous sclerosis and intractable seizures. The chain is built from TRBV30 and TRBJ1-5, with TRBD1 as a possible D gene (6 bases). CDR3 nucleotides: TGTGCCTGGAGTGTAAACAGGGGCAATCAGCCCCAGCATTTT. Its protein product is CAWSVNRGNQPQHF.